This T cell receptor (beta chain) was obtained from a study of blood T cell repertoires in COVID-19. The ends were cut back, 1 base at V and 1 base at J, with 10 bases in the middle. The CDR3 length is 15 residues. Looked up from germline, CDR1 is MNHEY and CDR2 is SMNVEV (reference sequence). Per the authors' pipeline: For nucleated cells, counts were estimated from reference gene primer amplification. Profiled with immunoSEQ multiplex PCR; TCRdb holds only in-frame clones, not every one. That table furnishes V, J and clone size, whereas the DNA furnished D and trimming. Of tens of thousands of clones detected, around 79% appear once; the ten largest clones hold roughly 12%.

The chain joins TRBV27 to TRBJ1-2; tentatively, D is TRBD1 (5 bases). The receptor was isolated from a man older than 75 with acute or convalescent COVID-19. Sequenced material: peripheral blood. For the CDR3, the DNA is TGTGCCAGCAGTTTATGGGGAGGGGATAACTATGGCTACACCTTC. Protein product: CASSLWGGDNYGYTF.